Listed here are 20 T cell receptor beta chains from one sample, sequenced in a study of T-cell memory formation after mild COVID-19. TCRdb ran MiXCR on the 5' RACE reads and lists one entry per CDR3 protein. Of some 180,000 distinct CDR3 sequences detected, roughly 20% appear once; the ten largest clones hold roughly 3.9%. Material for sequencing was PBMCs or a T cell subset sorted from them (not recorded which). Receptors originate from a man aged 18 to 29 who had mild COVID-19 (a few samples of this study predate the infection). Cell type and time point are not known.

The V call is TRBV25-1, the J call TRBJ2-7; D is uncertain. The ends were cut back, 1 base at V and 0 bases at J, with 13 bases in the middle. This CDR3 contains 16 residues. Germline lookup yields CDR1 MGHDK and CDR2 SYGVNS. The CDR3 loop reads CASSESHRAVSYEQYF. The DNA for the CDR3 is TGTGCCAGCAGTGAATCTCACCGGGCTGTCTCCTACGAGCAGTACTTC.

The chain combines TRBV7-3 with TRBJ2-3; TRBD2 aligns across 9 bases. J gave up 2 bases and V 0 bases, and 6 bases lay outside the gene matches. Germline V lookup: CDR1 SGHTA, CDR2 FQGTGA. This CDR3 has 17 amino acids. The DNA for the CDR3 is TGTGCCAGCAGCTTAACTAGCCTAGCGGGGTTCACAGATACGCAGTATTTT. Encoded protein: CASSLTSLAGFTDTQYF. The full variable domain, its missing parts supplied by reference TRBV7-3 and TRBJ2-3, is GAGVSQTPSNKVTEKGKYVELRCDPISGHTALYWYRQSLGQGPEFLIYFQGTGAADDSGLPNDRFFAVRPEGSVSTLKIQRTERGDSAVYLCASSLTSLAGFTDTQYFGPGTRLTVL.

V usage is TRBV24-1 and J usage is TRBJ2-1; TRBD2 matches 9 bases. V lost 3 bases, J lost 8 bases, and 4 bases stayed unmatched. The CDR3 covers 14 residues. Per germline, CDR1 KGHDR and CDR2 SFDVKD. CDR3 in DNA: TGTGCCACCAGTGATCCTAGCGGGGTAGATGAGCAGTTCTTC. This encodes CATSDPSGVDEQFF.

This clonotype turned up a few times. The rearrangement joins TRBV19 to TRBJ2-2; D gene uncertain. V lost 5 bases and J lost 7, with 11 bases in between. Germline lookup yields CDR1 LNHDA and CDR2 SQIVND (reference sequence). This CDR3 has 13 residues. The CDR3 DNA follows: TGTGCCAGTAGTTCCTGGGCCGGCGGGGAGCTGTTTTTT. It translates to CASSSWAGGELFF.

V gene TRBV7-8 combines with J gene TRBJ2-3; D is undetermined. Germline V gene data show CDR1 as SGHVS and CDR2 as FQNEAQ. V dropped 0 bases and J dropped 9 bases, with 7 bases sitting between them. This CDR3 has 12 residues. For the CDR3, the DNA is TGTGCCAGCAGCTTAGCGCACTACACGCAGTATTTT. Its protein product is CASSLAHYTQYF.

CDR3 sequence: CASSSSLPGKEKLFF. DNA of the CDR3: TGTGCCAGCAGTTCGAGCCTCCCGGGCAAAGAAAAACTGTTTTTT. The chain links TRBV12-3 or TRBV12-4 to TRBJ1-4, with D hard to call. Trimming shortened V by 4 bases and J by 8 bases, and 17 bases separated the two germline ends. This CDR3 has 15 residues.

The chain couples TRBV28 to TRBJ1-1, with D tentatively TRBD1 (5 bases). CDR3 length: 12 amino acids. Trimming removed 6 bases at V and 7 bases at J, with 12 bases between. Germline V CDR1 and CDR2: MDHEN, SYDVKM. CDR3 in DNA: TGTGCCAGCAGACTCTCAGGGTATGAAGCTTTCTTT. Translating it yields CASRLSGYEAFF.

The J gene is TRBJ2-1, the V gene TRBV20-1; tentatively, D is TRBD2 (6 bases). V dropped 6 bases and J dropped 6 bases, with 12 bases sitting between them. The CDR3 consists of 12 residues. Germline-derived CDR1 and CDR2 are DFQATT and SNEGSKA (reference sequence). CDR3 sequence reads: CSAGPSANEQFF. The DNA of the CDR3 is TGCAGTGCCGGACCTAGCGCCAATGAGCAGTTCTTC.

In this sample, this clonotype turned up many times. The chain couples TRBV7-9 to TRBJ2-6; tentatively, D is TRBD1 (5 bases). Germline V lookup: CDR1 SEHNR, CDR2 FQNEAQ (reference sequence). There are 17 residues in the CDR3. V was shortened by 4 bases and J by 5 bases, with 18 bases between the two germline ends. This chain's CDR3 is CASSSLDRQGRANVLTF. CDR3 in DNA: TGTGCCAGCAGCTCCTTGGATAGGCAGGGTAGGGCCAACGTCCTGACTTTC. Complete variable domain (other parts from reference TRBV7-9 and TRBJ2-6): DTGVSQNPRHKITKRGQNVTFRCDPISEHNRLYWYRQTLGQGPEFLTYFQNEAQLEKSRLLSDRFSAERPKGSFSTLEIQRTEQGDSAMYLCASSSLDRQGRANVLTFGAGSRLTVL.

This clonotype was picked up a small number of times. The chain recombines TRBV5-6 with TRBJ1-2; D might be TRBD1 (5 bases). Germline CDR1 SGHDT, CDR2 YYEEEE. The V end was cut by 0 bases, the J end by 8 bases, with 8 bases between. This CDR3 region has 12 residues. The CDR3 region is CASSLEGVGYTF. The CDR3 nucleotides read TGTGCCAGCAGCTTGGAAGGGGTGGGCTACACCTTC.

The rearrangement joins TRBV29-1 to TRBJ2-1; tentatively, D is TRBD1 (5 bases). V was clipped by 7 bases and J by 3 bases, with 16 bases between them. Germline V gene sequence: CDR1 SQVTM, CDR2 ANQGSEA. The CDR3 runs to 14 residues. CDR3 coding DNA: TGCAGCGGTAAGGGGCCCCCGGACTACAATGAGCAGTTCTTC. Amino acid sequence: CSGKGPPDYNEQFF.

The CDR3 protein is CSVSRDTGAKRYF. The CDR3 DNA reads TGCAGCGTTAGCCGGGACACCGGGGCCAAAAGGTACTTC. The gene calls are TRBV29-1 and TRBJ2-7; D might be TRBD1 (6 bases). The V end lost 5 bases, the J end lost 12 bases, and 23 bases lay between the germline ends. This CDR3 is 13 amino acids long. The germline V gene encodes CDR1 SQVTM and CDR2 ANQGSEA.

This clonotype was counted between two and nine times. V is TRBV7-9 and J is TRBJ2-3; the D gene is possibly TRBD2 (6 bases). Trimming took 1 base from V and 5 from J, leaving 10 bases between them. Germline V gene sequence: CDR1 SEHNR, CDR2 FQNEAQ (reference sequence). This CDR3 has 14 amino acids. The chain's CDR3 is CASSLDRRGDTQYF. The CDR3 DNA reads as TGTGCCAGCAGCTTAGACCGGAGGGGAGATACGCAGTATTTT.

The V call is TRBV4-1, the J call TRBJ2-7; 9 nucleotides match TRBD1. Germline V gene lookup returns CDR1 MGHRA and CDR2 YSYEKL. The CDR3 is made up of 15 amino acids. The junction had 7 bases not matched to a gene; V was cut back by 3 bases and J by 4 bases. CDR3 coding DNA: TGCGCCAGCAGCCAGACCGGGACAGGGAAATACGAGCAGTACTTC. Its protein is CASSQTGTGKYEQYF.

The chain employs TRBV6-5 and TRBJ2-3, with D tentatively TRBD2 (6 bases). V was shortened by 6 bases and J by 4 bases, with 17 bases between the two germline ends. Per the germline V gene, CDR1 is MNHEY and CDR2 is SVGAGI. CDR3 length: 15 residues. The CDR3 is CASRRGLSKADTQYF. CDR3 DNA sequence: TGTGCCAGCAGACGGGGACTCTCCAAGGCAGATACGCAGTATTTT.

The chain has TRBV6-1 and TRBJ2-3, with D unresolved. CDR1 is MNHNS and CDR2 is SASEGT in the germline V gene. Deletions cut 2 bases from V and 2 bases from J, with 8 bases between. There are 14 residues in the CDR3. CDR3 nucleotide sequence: TGTGCCAGCAGTGAAAGTCGTGTCACAGATACGCAGTATTTT. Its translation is CASSESRVTDTQYF.

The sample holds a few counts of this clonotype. The CDR3 sequence is CASSLDRMARQFF. The CDR3 nucleotides are TGTGCCAGCAGCTTAGATCGAATGGCCCGGCAGTTCTTC. The rearrangement links TRBV7-8 to TRBJ2-1; D ambiguous. This CDR3 is built from 13 residues. V was shortened by 1 base and J by 12 bases, with 13 bases between the two germline ends. CDR1 SGHVS and CDR2 FQNEAQ come from the germline V gene. The full variable domain, its missing parts supplied by reference TRBV7-8 and TRBJ2-1, is GAGVSQSPRYKVAKRGQDVALRCDPISGHVSLFWYQQALGQGPEFLTYFQNEAQLDKSGLPSDRFFAERPEGSVSTLKIQRTQQEDSAVYLCASSLDRMARQFFGPGTRLTVL.

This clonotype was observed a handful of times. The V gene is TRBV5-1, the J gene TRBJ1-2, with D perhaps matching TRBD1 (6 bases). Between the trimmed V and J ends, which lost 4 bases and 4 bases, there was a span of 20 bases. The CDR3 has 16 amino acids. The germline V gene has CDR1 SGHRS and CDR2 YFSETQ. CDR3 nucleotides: TGCGCCAGCAGCGTCCTCACAGGGTATTATGGCTATGGCTACACCTTC. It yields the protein CASSVLTGYYGYGYTF.

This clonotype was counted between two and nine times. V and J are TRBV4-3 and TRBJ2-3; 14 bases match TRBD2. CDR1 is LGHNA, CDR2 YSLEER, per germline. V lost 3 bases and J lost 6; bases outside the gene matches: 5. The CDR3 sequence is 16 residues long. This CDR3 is CASSQAGLAGDDTQYF. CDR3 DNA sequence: TGCGCCAGCAGCCAGGCGGGACTAGCGGGGGATGATACGCAGTATTTT.

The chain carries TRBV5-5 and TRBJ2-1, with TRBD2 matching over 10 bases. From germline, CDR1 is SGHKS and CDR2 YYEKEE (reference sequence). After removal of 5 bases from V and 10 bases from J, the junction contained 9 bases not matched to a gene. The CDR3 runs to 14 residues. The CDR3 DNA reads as TGTGCCAGCAGTGAAGCGGGGGGGTTGGGAGAGCAGTTCTTC. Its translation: CASSEAGGLGEQFF.